The entry that follows covers one T cell receptor (beta chain) sequence. Antigen unknown. J was trimmed by 2 bases and V by 7 bases; bases with no gene match: 4. The CDR3 spans 14 residues. Germline V gene lookup returns CDR1 LNHDA and CDR2 SQIVND (reference sequence). Autoimmune disease history or systemic immunosuppression excluded patients. The method was immunoSEQ multiplex PCR; TCRdb's version includes in-frame clones alone and lacks a portion of them. In the table there are tens of thousands of clones, 80% to 90% of which are singletons. These data come from a study of OX40 agonist ivuxolimab in advanced cancers. General study findings and limits: Certain nonresponders additionally had low normalized T-cell clonal expansion. Among expanded peripheral T cells, antigen specificity went undetermined.

This clonotype originated in an adult with an advanced solid tumor such as melanoma, head and neck, liver or kidney cancer. The chain joins TRBV19 to TRBJ2-7, with 11 bases matching TRBD2. Sample: CD4+ or CD8+ T cells sorted from blood, taken in a trial of the OX40 agonist ivuxolimab. The CDR3 nucleotides read TGTGCCAGTAAGACTAGCGGGACTGCCTACGAGCAGTACTTC. It specifies CASKTSGTAYEQYF.